The sequence of this TCR beta chain was determined in a study of blood T cell repertoires in COVID-19. For the study at large: T cells, B-cell-depleted T cells, or PBMCs supplied cDNA or gDNA.

This CDR3 has 15 amino acids. V trimming: 6 bases; J trimming: 3 bases; junction bases outside the gene matches: 7. The germline V gene has CDR1 SGHTA and CDR2 FQGNSA. Study processing details: Amplification of reference gene primers provided the estimated nucleated cell counts. TCRdb keeps only in-frame clones here, not all; method: immunoSEQ multiplex PCR. The V and J calls and the clone size are those of that table, but D and trimming were determined from the DNA. Here the sample spans hundreds of thousands of clones, 75% to 90% being singletons. The count of this clone is one. V and J are TRBV7-2 and TRBJ2-3; 9 nucleotides align to TRBD2. The sequenced material came from PBMCs or T cells enriched from blood (not recorded which). The receptor was derived from a man aged 25-45 years who had recovered from COVID-19. CDR3 nucleotide sequence: TGTGCCAGCAGTTTTAGCGGGAGTCGGACAGATACGCAGTATTTT. It codes for CASSFSGSRTDTQYF.